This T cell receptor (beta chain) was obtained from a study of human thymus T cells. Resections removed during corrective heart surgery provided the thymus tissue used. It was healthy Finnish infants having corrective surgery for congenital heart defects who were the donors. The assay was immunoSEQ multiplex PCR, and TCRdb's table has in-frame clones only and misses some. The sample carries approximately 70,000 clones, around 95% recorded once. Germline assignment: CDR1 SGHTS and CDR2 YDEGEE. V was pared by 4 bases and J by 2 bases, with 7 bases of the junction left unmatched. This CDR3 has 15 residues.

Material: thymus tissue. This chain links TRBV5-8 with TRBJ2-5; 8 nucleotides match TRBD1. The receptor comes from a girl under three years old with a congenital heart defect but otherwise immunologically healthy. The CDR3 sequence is CASSRDRGQQETQYF. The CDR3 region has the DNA TGTGCCAGCAGCCGAGACAGGGGACAGCAAGAGACCCAGTACTTC.